This T cell receptor (beta chain) is drawn from a study of blood T cell repertoires in COVID-19. Study overall: The United States, Italy and Spain provided the acute and convalescent COVID-19 samples. The analysed material was cDNA or gDNA that came from T cells, B-cell-depleted T cells, or PBMCs.

With V trimmed by 2 bases and J by 7 bases, 6 bases remained unmatched. CDR1 and CDR2 from the germline V gene are MNHEY and SVGAGI. This CDR3 is 16 amino acids long. Authors' data handling: Amplification from reference gene primers served as the basis for estimated nucleated cell counts. Using immunoSEQ multiplex PCR, the repertoire was profiled, and TCRdb retains in-frame clones only, with some absent. Clone size and V and J calls were adopted from that table, with D and trimming inferred from the DNA. The table has about 250,000 clones, about 84% seen once; the top ten hold 5.5% to 6.5%. Patients of the Seattle cohort, enrolled during active infection, were followed longitudinally.

This sequence originates from an elderly woman with COVID-19, enrolled during active disease. Sequencing was performed on peripheral blood. V and J are TRBV6-5 and TRBJ2-2, with 11 positions matching TRBD1. The CDR3 protein is CASSYNPGQGGGELFF. For the CDR3, the DNA is TGTGCCAGCAGTTACAACCCGGGACAGGGGGGCGGGGAGCTGTTTTTT.